One sample yielded the 17 T cell receptor beta chains listed below, sequenced in a study of blood T cells in healthy people across ages. Alongside a J-beta primer mix, a sample-barcoded 5' primer served in a second PCR lasting about 7 to 12 cycles. TCRdb processed the 5' RACE reads anew with MiXCR; each CDR3 protein has one entry. Here the sample spans over 500,000 distinct CDR3 sequences, around 52% being singletons. Specimen: blood. The receptors stem from an elderly woman in good health.

As concerns this clonotype: A junction end diverges from the germline sequence, so it may reflect a read error. The CDR3 sequence is CANSQDGVWEAFF. The CDR3, as DNA: TGTGCCAACAGCCAAGATGGCGTCTGGGAAGCTTTCTTT. The chain couples TRBV3-1 to TRBJ1-1; no reliable D call. The CDR3 is made up of 13 amino acids. In germline, CDR1 is LGHDT, CDR2 YNNKEL (reference sequence).

This clonotype came up a few times. A much larger clone lies a single base off, so this may be a read error. Here the CDR3 reads CASSVIADIPQYF. In nucleotides, the CDR3 is TGTGCCAGCAGCGTAATAGCCGATATTCCTCAGTACTTC. The V and J genes are TRBV7-2 and TRBJ2-7; D unclear. The CDR3 loop spans 13 amino acids. V was shortened by 5 bases and J by 10 bases, with 18 bases between the two germline ends. The germline CDR1 and CDR2 sequences are SGHTA and FQGNSA.

The rearrangement uses TRBV4-1 and TRBJ2-4, with 12 bases aligning to TRBD1. V lost 3 bases to trimming and J lost 1 base; unmatched junction nucleotides: 10. The CDR3 contains 19 residues. Germline V CDR1 and CDR2: MGHRA, YSYEKL. CDR3 region: CASSQGQGAPLLAKNIQYF. As DNA, the CDR3 is TGCGCCAGCAGCCAGGGACAGGGGGCACCCCTTCTGGCCAAAAACATTCAGTACTTC.

This clonotype was counted only a few times. The chain recombines TRBV11-3 with TRBJ2-1; TRBD2 might be the D (6 bases). The CDR3 extends over 13 amino acids. V lost 6 bases and J 10 bases, leaving 16 bases between the germline ends. Germline V gene lookup returns CDR1 SGHNT and CDR2 YENEEA. CDR3 DNA sequence: TGTGCCAGCAGTTCCGGGACTCCCTGGGAGCAGTTCTTC. Translation gives CASSSGTPWEQFF.

This clonotype was detected many times. The chain is built from TRBV9 and TRBJ2-3; D is perhaps TRBD1 or TRBD2 (5 bases each). The V gene's germline CDR1 is SGDLS and CDR2 YYNGEE. There are 15 residues in the CDR3. V was shortened by 4 bases and J by 1 base, with 13 bases between the two germline ends. The CDR3 is CASSLRGKGTDTQYF. The DNA of the CDR3 is TGTGCCAGCAGCCTGAGGGGTAAGGGCACAGATACGCAGTATTTT. Full variable domain (missing parts from reference TRBV9 and TRBJ2-3): DSGVTQTPKHLITATGQRVTLRCSPRSGDLSVYWYQQSLDQGLQFLIQYYNGEERAKGNILERFSAQQFPDLHSELNLSSLELGDSALYFCASSLRGKGTDTQYFGPGTRLTVL.

The rearrangement uses TRBV2 and TRBJ2-3, with unresolved D. This CDR3 has 13 amino acids. V was trimmed by 6 bases and J by 6 bases, leaving 13 bases between them. Germline assignment: CDR1 SNHLY and CDR2 FYNNEI. The CDR3 here is CASSYLTGDTQYF. The CDR3 bases are TGTGCCAGCAGCTACCTTACTGGGGATACGCAGTATTTT.

The rearrangement links TRBV5-1 to TRBJ2-1; 7 bases are shared with TRBD2. The CDR3 is 15 residues long. The trim removed 7 bases at V and 5 bases at J, leaving 12 bases unmatched. The germline V gene encodes CDR1 SGHRS and CDR2 YFSETQ. The CDR3 loop is CASANSGLPDNEQFF. For the CDR3, the DNA is TGCGCCAGCGCTAATTCGGGACTACCGGACAATGAGCAGTTCTTC. Together with reference TRBV5-1 and TRBJ2-1, the CDR3 gives the full variable domain: KAGVTQTPRYLIKTRGQQVTLSCSPISGHRSVSWYQQTPGQGLQFLFEYFSETQRNKGNFPGRFSGRQFSNSRSEMNVSTLELGDSALYLCASANSGLPDNEQFFGPGTRLTVL.

The sample holds one count of this clonotype. The chain employs TRBV27 and TRBJ2-2; 7 positions agree with TRBD2. CDR3 size: 14 residues. Trimming took 2 bases from V and 7 from J; bases not matched to a gene: 4. Germline V gives CDR1 MNHEY, CDR2 SMNVEV (reference sequence). This CDR3 is CASSLGTKSGELFF. The CDR3 coding sequence is TGTGCCAGCAGTTTAGGGACTAAGAGCGGGGAGCTGTTTTTT.

This clonotype was seen ten or more times. The chain recombines TRBV24-1 with TRBJ2-5, with D unresolved. The CDR3 has 11 amino acids. The V and J ends lost 4 bases and 7 bases respectively, with 6 bases between them. Germline-derived CDR1 and CDR2 are KGHDR and SFDVKD. The CDR3 DNA sequence: TGTGCCACCAGTGAATCAGGGACCCAGTACTTC. Translated, it gives CATSESGTQYF.

This sequence joins TRBV4-1 and TRBJ1-2; D might be TRBD1 (6 bases). V was pared by 4 bases and J by 2 bases, with 11 bases between. Germline V gives CDR1 MGHRA, CDR2 YSYEKL. The CDR3 runs to 14 residues. The CDR3 DNA reads as TGCGCCAGCAGCCCCGGGGGCAAAAACTATGGCTACACCTTC. Translated: CASSPGGKNYGYTF.

V gene TRBV29-1 combines with J gene TRBJ2-1, with a tentative D call TRBD1 (6 bases). From germline, CDR1 is SQVTM and CDR2 ANQGSEA. The CDR3 contains 16 residues. The germline V and J ends were trimmed by 7 bases and 0 bases, with 19 bases remaining between them. CDR3: CSGFLTGTSSYNEQFF. The CDR3 DNA reads as TGCAGCGGATTTCTGACCGGGACAAGCTCCTACAATGAGCAGTTCTTC.

This clonotype was counted a few times. J is TRBJ2-1 and V is TRBV20-1, with a possible D match to TRBD2 (5 bases). Germline V gene lookup returns CDR1 DFQATT and CDR2 SNEGSKA (reference sequence). The CDR3 has 16 amino acids. V was clipped by 3 bases and J by 1 base, with 16 bases between them. In nucleotides, the CDR3 is TGCAGTGCTAGCTCAGCGGAAAAGGAGTCCTACAATGAGCAGTTCTTC. Amino acid sequence: CSASSAEKESYNEQFF.

This clonotype was detected many times. This chain joins TRBV27 and TRBJ2-7, with 7 bases aligning to TRBD1. The junction had 5 bases not matched to a gene; V was cut back by 6 bases and J by 3 bases. Germline V CDR1 and CDR2: MNHEY, SMNVEV (reference sequence). The CDR3 has 13 residues. This CDR3 is CASRGQERYEQYF. The CDR3 DNA reads TGTGCCAGCAGAGGACAGGAGCGCTACGAGCAGTACTTC.

The V call is TRBV7-3, the J call TRBJ2-3, with D maybe TRBD1 (6 bases). CDR1 is SGHTA, CDR2 FQGTGA, per germline. Between the trimmed V and J ends, which lost 4 bases and 2 bases, there was a span of 13 bases. The CDR3 runs 15 residues. The CDR3 reads CASSSGQYVTDTQYF. CDR3 nucleotide sequence: TGTGCCAGCAGCTCAGGACAGTACGTCACAGATACGCAGTATTTT.

The rearrangement links TRBV28 to TRBJ2-1; weak D call: TRBD1 (6 bases). This CDR3 comprises 13 residues. Looked up from germline, CDR1 is MDHEN and CDR2 is SYDVKM. Trimming cost V 8 bases and J 5 bases, with 13 bases left between them. The CDR3 DNA reads as TGTGCCAGCGAGGGTGGGGGCCACAATGAGCAGTTCTTC. It encodes CASEGGGHNEQFF.

This clonotype was recorded at least ten times. This rearrangement joins TRBV20-1 to TRBJ2-7; D might be TRBD2 (6 bases). The CDR3 extends over 11 amino acids. The germline V gene encodes CDR1 DFQATT and CDR2 SNEGSKA (reference sequence). V lost 5 bases, J lost 4 bases, and 9 bases lay in between. The CDR3 is CSALEGYEQYF. CDR3 bases: TGCAGTGCTCTGGAGGGATACGAGCAGTACTTC.

This clonotype was observed a handful of times. This CDR3 is CSARTSGSGEQYF. CDR3 DNA: TGCAGTGCTAGGACTAGCGGTTCCGGCGAGCAGTACTTC. The chain combines TRBV20-1 with TRBJ2-4, with 9 bases identical to TRBD2. The DNA end is a closer match to TRBJ2-7, so the J assignment may be wrong. Germline assignment: CDR1 DFQATT and CDR2 SNEGSKA (reference sequence). This CDR3 is built from 13 residues.